The entry that follows covers one TCR beta chain sequence. Its antigen remains unknown. Deletions cut 10 bases from V and 0 bases from J, with 12 bases between. The germline V gene has CDR1 MDHEN and CDR2 SYDVKM. The CDR3 covers 13 residues. Use of 60 Vbeta and 13 Jbeta primers characterized the PCR. Assay used: immunoSEQ multiplex PCR; TCRdb lists only in-frame clones, some missing. The sample holds 100,000 to 150,000 clones, about 80% seen once. The data are from a study of cytomegalovirus exposure and HLA in healthy donors. Study-wide findings and caveats: Three chains linked to CMV were shown in vitro to be specific for CMV antigens. The authors later found HLA-associated TCR beta chains more clonally expanded than equally common others. Analyzed later, most CMV-associated TCR beta chains appeared HLA-restricted. Later analysis associated a missense DCLRE1C variant with TCR beta V- and J-gene trimming.

This clonotype originated in a young man in good health and CMV-seropositive. The sample consisted of PBMCs. This chain uses TRBV28 with TRBJ1-1; no clear D gene. The CDR3 loop reads CATKGQVNTEAFF. In nucleotides, the CDR3 is TGTGCCACCAAAGGCCAGGTGAACACTGAAGCTTTCTTT.